Listed below are T cell receptor beta chains from one sample, sequenced in a study of TIL therapy for anti-PD-1-resistant metastatic lung cancer. Measured with immunoSEQ multiplex PCR; TCRdb has only the in-frame clones, and not every one. The table lists around 55,000 clones, about 81% of them singletons. This specimen was blood, taken at baseline. All receptors derive from a person between 25 and 79 years old with non-small cell lung cancer. Both conserved end residues are part of each CDR3. Each record gives: J gene, D gene, V gene, clone size, CDR3 protein, CDR3 DNA. D genes are given only for firm matches. The listing skips clone size in some rows; elsewhere it reads once, few, many or a size class.

TRBJ2-7	TRBD1	TRBV27	-	CASSGRDRGLYIEQYF	TGTGCCAGCAGTGGCCGGGACAGGGGGCTCTATATCGAGCAGTACTTC
TRBJ2-5	-	TRBV6-5	-	CASSPPFQETQYF	TGTGCCAGCAGCCCACCTTTTCAAGAGACCCAGTACTTC
TRBJ2-7	-	TRBV27	-	CASSSLGQQYEQYF	TGTGCCAGCAGCTCGCTCGGACAGCAGTACGAGCAGTACTTC
TRBJ2-6	-	TRBV30	-	CAWRGTAANVLTF	TGTGCCTGGAGGGGAACAGCGGCCAACGTCCTGACTTTC
TRBJ2-7	-	TRBV19	-	CASSIGGGTSYEQYF	TGTGCCAGTAGTATCGGCGGCGGGACCTCCTACGAGCAGTACTTC
TRBJ2-1	-	TRBV7-9	-	CASSLDEDYEGEQFF	TGTGCCAGCAGCCTCGATGAGGACTACGAGGGGGAGCAGTTCTTC
TRBJ2-2	TRBD2	TRBV27	-	CASTRGGGRTGELFF	TGTGCCAGCACCCGAGGCGGGGGGCGCACCGGGGAGCTGTTTTTT
TRBJ2-7	TRBD1	TRBV6-5	-	CASSQDRVLAYEQYF	TGTGCCAGCAGTCAGGACAGGGTGCTGGCCTACGAGCAGTACTTC
TRBJ1-6	-	TRBV28	-	CASMSGGSPLHF	TGTGCCAGTATGAGCGGTGGCTCACCCCTCCACTTT
TRBJ2-5	-	TRBV3-1/TRBV3-2	-	CASSQLLANQETQYF	TGTGCCAGCAGCCAACTATTAGCGAACCAAGAGACCCAGTACTTC
TRBJ2-3	-	TRBV7-2	-	CAISRAPRDTQYF	TGTGCCATTTCCCGAGCCCCACGAGATACGCAGTATTTT
TRBJ1-1	-	TRBV9	few	CASSVAGGNTEAFF	TGTGCCAGCAGCGTAGCTGGGGGGAACACTGAAGCTTTCTTT
TRBJ1-1	-	TRBV14	-	CASSLIPGGGTEAFF	TGTGCCAGCAGCCTAATACCGGGCGGCGGCACTGAAGCTTTCTTT
TRBJ1-1	TRBD1	TRBV6-5	-	CATRQGARAEAFF	TGTGCCACCCGACAGGGGGCGCGGGCTGAAGCTTTCTTT
TRBJ2-7	TRBD2	TRBV27	-	CASTAGLAPYEQYF	TGTGCCAGCACCGCGGGACTAGCTCCTTACGAGCAGTACTTC
TRBJ2-7	-	TRBV7-9	-	CASSFGGPFAEQYF	TGTGCCAGCAGCTTCGGGGGGCCGTTCGCCGAGCAGTACTTC
TRBJ1-1	TRBD1	TRBV28	-	CASSLGQGFRTEAFF	TGTGCCAGCAGTTTGGGACAGGGATTTCGGACTGAAGCTTTCTTT
TRBJ2-7	-	TRBV5-1	-	CASSLGEATYEQYF	TGCGCCAGCAGCTTGGGGGAAGCTACCTACGAGCAGTACTTC
TRBJ2-7	TRBD1	TRBV20-1	few	CSASGGTGSWNEQYF	TGCAGTGCTAGTGGCGGGACAGGAAGTTGGAACGAGCAGTACTTC
TRBJ2-2	TRBD2	TRBV28	-	CASSLKIRTSGTNTGELFF	TGTGCCAGCAGTTTAAAAATAAGGACTAGCGGGACCAACACCGGGGAGCTGTTTTTT
TRBJ2-7	TRBD1	TRBV6-2/TRBV6-3	-	CASSLQGYEQYF	TGTGCCAGCAGTCTACAGGGGTACGAGCAGTACTTC
TRBJ1-1	-	TRBV30	-	CAWSVTNTEAFF	TGTGCCTGGAGTGTAACTAACACTGAAGCTTTCTTT
TRBJ1-3	-	TRBV29-1	-	CSASSSGNTIYF	TGCAGCGCGAGCTCCTCTGGAAACACCATATATTTT
TRBJ1-5	-	TRBV10-3	-	CAISVQGGNQPQHF	TGTGCCATCAGTGTACAAGGTGGCAATCAGCCCCAGCATTTT
TRBJ1-1	-	TRBV7-2	-	CASSTSGGYTEAFF	TGTGCCAGCAGCACGAGTGGGGGGTACACTGAAGCTTTCTTT
TRBJ2-2	TRBD2	TRBV11-1	-	CASRGGTNTGELFF	TGTGCCAGCAGGGGGGGGACGAACACCGGGGAGCTGTTTTTT
TRBJ2-5	TRBD2	TRBV5-1	-	CASSSGLAAQSETQYF	TGCGCCAGCAGCTCAGGACTAGCGGCCCAGAGCGAGACCCAGTACTTC
TRBJ2-1	-	TRBV6-5	-	CASSYSAVSSYNEQFF	TGTGCCAGCAGTTACTCTGCCGTCAGCTCCTACAATGAGCAGTTCTTC
TRBJ1-2	-	TRBV7-2	-	CASSLALTGSNYGYTF	TGTGCCAGCAGCTTAGCATTAACGGGGTCTAACTATGGCTACACCTTC
TRBJ2-3	-	TRBV9	few	CASSVSDDTQYF	TGTGCCAGCAGCGTATCAGATGATACGCAGTATTTT
TRBJ1-1	-	TRBV5-4	once	CASSFQGFQAFF	TGTGCCAGCAGCTTCCAGGGATTCCAAGCTTTCTTT
TRBJ1-2	-	TRBV24-1	-	CATSDWRREVGYTF	TGTGCCACCAGTGATTGGCGGAGGGAAGTTGGCTACACCTTC
TRBJ2-7	-	TRBV29-1	-	CSVEGHNSYEQYF	TGCAGCGTTGAGGGACACAACTCCTACGAGCAGTACTTC
TRBJ1-5	-	TRBV28	-	CASSPGGSNQPQHF	TGTGCCAGCAGTCCCGGGGGGAGCAATCAGCCCCAGCATTTT
TRBJ2-1	-	TRBV5-1	-	CASSPDMAPNEQFF	TGCGCCAGCAGCCCGGATATGGCTCCGAATGAGCAGTTCTTC
TRBJ2-1	TRBD2	TRBV15	-	CATSRNRGGYNEQFF	TGTGCCACCAGCAGAAACCGGGGGGGTTACAATGAGCAGTTCTTC
TRBJ1-2	TRBD1	TRBV10-3	-	CAISESGQEGYTF	TGTGCCATCAGTGAGTCCGGACAGGAGGGCTACACCTTC
TRBJ2-5	-	TRBV20-1	-	CSAREETQYF	TGCAGTGCTAGAGAAGAGACCCAGTACTTC
TRBJ1-4	TRBD1	TRBV2	-	CASRGQGFEKLFF	TGTGCCAGCAGAGGACAGGGCTTTGAAAAACTGTTTTTT
TRBJ1-6	-	TRBV11-2	-	CASSFKAYGVANSPLHF	TGTGCCAGCAGCTTTAAAGCATATGGCGTAGCTAATTCACCCCTCCACTTT
TRBJ2-5	-	TRBV12-3/TRBV12-4	-	CASSKGQTQYF	TGTGCCAGCAGTAAGGGTCAGACCCAGTACTTC
TRBJ2-2	-	TRBV18	-	CASSREATGELFF	TGTGCCAGCTCACGGGAGGCGACCGGGGAGCTGTTTTTT
TRBJ1-1	-	TRBV7-2	-	CATATDMNTEAFF	TGTGCCACTGCGACAGACATGAACACTGAAGCTTTCTTT
TRBJ2-1	-	TRBV19	-	CASRRNGARDEQFF	TGTGCCAGTAGGAGGAACGGGGCCCGCGATGAGCAGTTCTTC
TRBJ2-7	TRBD1	TRBV6-2/TRBV6-3	once	CASSAGTGFYEQYF	TGTGCCAGCAGTGCCGGGACAGGGTTTTACGAGCAGTACTTC
TRBJ2-1	TRBD2	TRBV7-3	-	CASSPSSGRTLYNEQFF	TGTGCCAGCAGCCCCTCTAGCGGGAGGACCCTATACAATGAGCAGTTCTTC
TRBJ1-2	-	TRBV9	-	CASNRQNYGYTF	TGTGCCAGCAACAGACAGAACTATGGCTACACCTTC
TRBJ1-6	-	TRBV18	-	CASSRTNSATSPLHF	TGTGCCAGCTCACGGACGAACTCAGCGACTTCACCCCTCCACTTT
TRBJ1-2	-	TRBV24-1	-	CATSDYRMNYGYTF	TGTGCCACCAGTGACTATCGGATGAACTATGGCTACACCTTC
TRBJ2-1	-	TRBV6-2/TRBV6-3	-	CASSWIRGRRNEQFF	TGTGCCAGCAGTTGGATTAGGGGGAGAAGGAATGAGCAGTTCTTC
TRBJ2-3	-	TRBV14	-	CASSQIQTHSTDTQYF	TGTGCCAGCAGCCAAATACAGACCCATAGCACAGATACGCAGTATTTT
TRBJ1-5	TRBD1	TRBV28	-	CASRPGTAVNQPQHF	TGTGCCAGCAGGCCAGGGACAGCCGTGAATCAGCCCCAGCATTTT
TRBJ2-1	TRBD2	TRBV6-2/TRBV6-3	few	CASSYAYSGRARNEQFF	TGTGCCAGCAGTTACGCCTATAGCGGGAGGGCCCGTAATGAGCAGTTCTTC
TRBJ1-1	-	TRBV28	-	CATLLQGMNTEAFF	TGTGCCACCCTCCTGCAGGGGATGAACACTGAAGCTTTCTTT
TRBJ2-7	-	TRBV12-3/TRBV12-4	-	CASSSFTYEQYF	TGTGCCAGCAGTTCTTTTACCTACGAGCAGTACTTC
TRBJ2-5	-	TRBV7-3	-	CASSLSPPSTQYF	TGTGCCAGCAGCTTAAGTCCTCCATCGACCCAGTACTTC
TRBJ1-5	-	TRBV12-3/TRBV12-4	-	CASSLPPQPQHF	TGTGCCAGCAGTTTACCCCCTCAGCCCCAGCATTTT
TRBJ2-7	-	TRBV3-1/TRBV3-2	-	CASSQDLGVPSF	TGTGCCAGCAGCCAAGATCTCGGGGTCCCCAGCTTC
TRBJ2-7	-	TRBV3-1/TRBV3-2	-	CASSQDLWRQNYEQYF	TGTGCCAGCAGCCAAGATTTGTGGCGGCAGAACTACGAGCAGTACTTC